Listed here are 7 T cell receptor beta chains from one sample, sequenced in a study of cytomegalovirus exposure and HLA in healthy donors. PCR was performed using 60 Vbeta and 13 Jbeta primers. The assay was immunoSEQ multiplex PCR, and TCRdb's table has in-frame clones only and misses some. This table holds approximately 110,000 clones, approximately 80% found once. The sample was PBMCs. These receptors all stem from a man aged 35 to 55 in good health and CMV-seronegative.

The chain employs TRBV2 and TRBJ2-5, with 7 bases aligning to TRBD1. Germline loops: CDR1 SNHLY, CDR2 FYNNEI. CDR3 length: 14 residues. J lost 5 bases, V lost 4 bases, and 7 bases had no gene match. CDR3 protein: CASSVPGGFETQYF. The CDR3 region has the DNA TGTGCCAGCAGTGTACCAGGGGGTTTTGAGACCCAGTACTTC.

J is TRBJ1-4 and V is TRBV5-1, with a tentative D call TRBD1 (6 bases). CDR1 and CDR2 (germline): SGHRS, YFSETQ. Trimming shortened V by 2 bases and J by 1 base, and 15 bases separated the two germline ends. The CDR3 contains 17 residues. The CDR3 DNA reads TGCGCCAGCAGCTTAACAGGGAGGGCGGGAACTAATGAAAAACTGTTTTTT. This gives the protein CASSLTGRAGTNEKLFF.

V usage is TRBV14 and J usage is TRBJ2-5; D is perhaps TRBD1 (6 bases). CDR1 is SGHDN, CDR2 FVKESK, per germline. The CDR3 spans 16 residues. Trimming took 4 bases from V and 4 from J, leaving 19 bases between them. CDR3 loop: CASSRYAAGAGETQYF. For the CDR3, the DNA is TGTGCCAGCAGCCGATACGCGGCAGGGGCCGGAGAGACCCAGTACTTC.

This chain uses TRBV6-1 with TRBJ1-2; D is uncertain. The germline CDR1 and CDR2 sequences are MNHNS and SASEGT. V lost 1 base and J 5 bases, leaving 17 bases between the germline ends. The CDR3 runs 16 residues. CDR3 region: CASSEGARGAAYGYTF. CDR3 nucleotides: TGTGCCAGCAGTGAAGGGGCCAGAGGAGCGGCGTATGGCTACACCTTC.

The chain is built from TRBV5-6 and TRBJ2-6; tentatively, D is TRBD1 (6 bases). V lost 2 bases, J lost 0 bases, and 9 bases lay in between. The germline gives CDR1 SGHDT, CDR2 YYEEEE. The CDR3 is 16 amino acids. CDR3 loop: CASSFTGLSGANVLTF. The CDR3 DNA follows: TGTGCCAGCAGCTTTACAGGGCTCTCTGGGGCCAACGTCCTGACTTTC.

The V call is TRBV5-6, the J call TRBJ2-3, with TRBD2 identical over 8 bases. J gave up 3 bases and V 3 bases, and 9 bases lay outside the gene matches. Germline V gene sequence: CDR1 SGHDT, CDR2 YYEEEE. This CDR3 has 16 residues. CDR3: CASSSPRGGRTDTQYF. CDR3 DNA: TGTGCCAGCAGCTCCCCCCGGGGGGGAAGAACAGATACGCAGTATTTT.

V gene TRBV30 combines with J gene TRBJ1-2; 9 bases align to TRBD1. This CDR3 spans 15 amino acids. Germline CDR1 is GTSNPN and CDR2 is SVGIG (reference sequence). The V and J ends lost 4 bases and 5 bases, in that order; junction bases with no gene match: 11. The CDR3 sequence: CAWMGQGLGAYGYTF. The CDR3, as DNA: TGTGCCTGGATGGGACAGGGCCTGGGAGCGTATGGCTACACCTTC.